These 25 T cell receptor beta chains were sequenced from one sample in a study of vaccination and CD4 T cells after COVID-19. Sequencing of cultured CD4+ T cell DNA used the Oncomine TCR Beta short-read assay. Using its own MiXCR run on the PCR reads, TCRdb lists one record per CDR3 protein. The sample holds some 13,000 distinct CDR3 sequences, 35% to 55% seen once. Antigens for these TCRs are unknown. Treatment meaning: roughly 11-day PBMC culture with coronavirus spike peptide pools or control peptides (ViraFEST assay). Specimen: CD4+ T cells from blood, cultured in vitro. The receptors originated from a human donor who had recovered from COVID-19.

This clonotype was counted between two and nine times. V is TRBV15 and J is TRBJ2-3; D might be TRBD2 (6 bases). The germline V gene has CDR1 LNHNV and CDR2 YYDKDF (reference sequence). V was trimmed by 0 bases and J by 0 bases, leaving 16 bases between them. This CDR3 is 18 amino acids long. CDR3 nucleotide sequence: TGTGCCACCAGCAGAGAAGTTGGGACTCCGGCTAGCACAGATACGCAGTATTTT. Translating gives CATSREVGTPASTDTQYF.

This clonotype was counted between two and nine times. The V and J genes are TRBV7-2 and TRBJ2-2; D remains unclear. V lost 1 base to trimming and J lost 6 bases, with 6 bases between them. This CDR3 region has 13 residues. Germline-derived CDR1 and CDR2 are SGHTA and FQGNSA. DNA for the CDR3: TGTGCCAGCAGCTTAGGGCTCCCCGGGGAGCTGTTTTTT. Translated, it gives CASSLGLPGELFF. Based on the CDR3 plus reference TRBV7-2 and TRBJ2-2, the full variable domain is GAGVSQSPSNKVTEKGKDVELRCDPISGHTALYWYRQSLGQGLEFLIYFQGNSAPDKSGLPSDRFSAERTGGSVSTLTIQRTQQEDSAVYLCASSLGLPGELFFGEGSRLTVL.

This rearrangement joins TRBV12-3 or TRBV12-4 to TRBJ2-3, with 7 bases lining up with TRBD2. The CDR3 extends over 15 amino acids. J gave up 8 bases and V 3 bases, and 11 bases lay outside the gene matches. Here the CDR3 DNA reads TGTGCCAGCAGTTTTGTGGCGGGGGTCCGGGCTACGCAGTATTTT. Residues: CASSFVAGVRATQYF.

The gene calls are TRBV3-1 and TRBJ1-1; D gene uncertain. The CDR3 contains 12 residues. CDR1 is LGHDT, CDR2 YNNKEL, per germline (reference sequence). Trimming cost V 3 bases and J 5 bases, with 7 bases left between them. The CDR3 sequence is CASSQGPTEAFF. In DNA form, the CDR3 reads TGTGCCAGCAGCCAGGGCCCGACTGAAGCTTTCTTT. Filled out from reference TRBV3-1 and TRBJ1-1, the complete variable domain reads DTAVSQTPKYLVTQMGNDKSIKCEQNLGHDTMYWYKQDSKKFLKIMFSYNNKELIINETVPNRFSPKSPDKAHLNLHINSLELGDSAVYFCASSQGPTEAFFGQGTRLTVV.

This chain links TRBV6-1 with TRBJ2-7, with a tentative D call TRBD2 (5 bases). Germline V gene data show CDR1 as MNHNS and CDR2 as SASEGT. The V end was cut by 6 bases, the J end by 6 bases, with 18 bases between. This CDR3 is built from 14 residues. The CDR3 bases are TGTGCCAGCAGCCGGGGTAGGGTTTGGGGCGAGCAGTACTTC. Its protein is CASSRGRVWGEQYF.

The chain has TRBV12-3 or TRBV12-4 and TRBJ1-5; 7 bases line up with TRBD1. The CDR3 has 17 residues. V trimming: 1 base; J trimming: 3 bases; junction bases outside the gene matches: 9. The CDR3 nucleotides are TGTGCCAGCAGTTTAGTCTTTGGGGACAGACTCAATCAGCCCCAGCATTTT. As protein: CASSLVFGDRLNQPQHF.

This rearrangement joins TRBV6-4 to TRBJ2-1; 13 bases line up with TRBD2. The trim removed 5 bases at V and 5 bases at J, leaving 6 bases unmatched. Germline V gene data show CDR1 as MRHNA and CDR2 as SNTAGT. This CDR3 region has 16 residues. Written as DNA, the CDR3 is TGTGCCAGCAGTCTCAAAGGGACTAGCGGGGACAATGAGCAGTTCTTC. Protein product: CASSLKGTSGDNEQFF.

This rearrangement joins TRBV11-2 to TRBJ2-3; 7 nucleotides agree with TRBD1. CDR1 is SGHAT, CDR2 FQNNGV, per germline. The J segment lost 2 bases and the V segment lost 0 bases, leaving 2 bases of the junction unmatched. This CDR3 spans 15 amino acids. The CDR3 loop is CASSLEGTVTDTQYF. The CDR3 DNA reads TGTGCCAGCAGCTTAGAGGGGACAGTCACAGATACGCAGTATTTT.

The chain employs TRBV4-1 and TRBJ1-2; possible D gene TRBD1, 5 bases. Germline lookup yields CDR1 MGHRA and CDR2 YSYEKL. This CDR3 has 14 amino acids. Trimming pared 0 bases from V and 4 bases from J, leaving 9 bases between. The CDR3 DNA reads TGCGCCAGCAGCCAAGAACGGGGCAGCTATGGCTACACCTTC. This gives the protein CASSQERGSYGYTF.

The chain employs TRBV5-1 and TRBJ1-1; D remains ambiguous. This CDR3 is built from 12 residues. CDR1 and CDR2 from the germline V gene are SGHRS and YFSETQ. V was shortened by 4 bases and J by 5 bases, with 9 bases between the two germline ends. The CDR3 nucleotides are TGCGCCAGCAGCAATAAGGGAACTGAAGCTTTCTTT. Protein sequence: CASSNKGTEAFF.

This chain links TRBV7-2 with TRBJ2-1; 10 bases agree with TRBD2. This CDR3 spans 16 amino acids. V shed 0 bases, J shed 10 bases, and the junction held 9 bases outside the gene matches. Germline values: CDR1 SGHTA, CDR2 FQGNSA. CDR3 region: CASSLAAAGGHAEQFF. CDR3 bases: TGTGCCAGCAGCTTAGCAGCAGCGGGGGGGCATGCGGAGCAGTTCTTC.

This chain connects TRBV12-3 or TRBV12-4 to TRBJ1-2; TRBD1 matches 9 bases. V gave up 3 bases and J gave up 5 bases; unmatched junction bases: 4. There are 14 residues in the CDR3. The CDR3 loop is CASSLGTGRYGYTF. The CDR3 region has the DNA TGTGCCAGCAGTTTGGGGACAGGGAGATATGGCTACACCTTC.

The chain couples TRBV7-9 to TRBJ1-1; D possibly corresponds to TRBD1 (6 bases). With 3 bases removed from V and 2 bases from J, the gap between germline ends came to 13 bases. Germline CDR1 and CDR2: SEHNR and FQNEAQ (reference sequence). There are 15 residues in the CDR3. The DNA for the CDR3 is TGTGCCAGCAGCTTTCATCAGGGGAGTAACACTGAAGCTTTCTTT. Amino acids: CASSFHQGSNTEAFF.

This sequence joins TRBV18 and TRBJ2-7; 7 positions agree with TRBD1. The CDR3 sequence is 12 residues long. With V trimmed by 5 bases and J by 3 bases, 1 base remained unmatched. The germline gives CDR1 KGHSH, CDR2 LQKENI. The CDR3 DNA is TGTGCCAGCTCAGACAGGGTCTACGAGCAGTACTTC. Amino acid sequence: CASSDRVYEQYF.

This clonotype has only a few counts. The rearrangement links TRBV30 to TRBJ2-4; 7 bases align to TRBD1. Trimming took 5 bases from V and 6 from J; bases not matched to a gene: 7. Per germline, CDR1 GTSNPN and CDR2 SVGIG (reference sequence). The length of the CDR3 is 13 residues. CDR3 amino acids: CAWGGTAANIQYF. The CDR3 region has the DNA TGTGCCTGGGGTGGGACAGCAGCAAACATTCAGTACTTC.

J is TRBJ1-3 and V is TRBV19; 7 positions agree with TRBD1. The germline gives CDR1 LNHDA, CDR2 SQIVND (reference sequence). CDR3 length equals 15 residues. V was pared by 0 bases and J by 4 bases, with 3 bases of the junction left unmatched. CDR3 in amino acids: CASSIDGQEGNTIYF. The CDR3 DNA reads TGTGCCAGTAGTATAGATGGACAGGAAGGAAACACCATATATTTT.

This clonotype was seen a handful of times. The chain combines TRBV6-1 with TRBJ1-1; a weak D match, TRBD1 (6 bases). This CDR3 is built from 15 residues. Per the germline V gene, CDR1 is MNHNS and CDR2 is SASEGT. The V gene lost 0 bases and the J gene lost 6 bases, with 14 bases spanning the gap. DNA for the CDR3: TGTGCCAGCAGTGAAGCGCTAAACAGGGCTTCTGAAGCTTTCTTT. The encoded protein is CASSEALNRASEAFF.

The chain joins TRBV29-1 to TRBJ2-4; 8 bases are a match to TRBD1. Trimming removed 6 bases from V and 6 bases from J; junction bases left unmatched: 7. The CDR3 covers 13 residues. Germline V gene data show CDR1 as SQVTM and CDR2 as ANQGSEA. This CDR3 reads CSVRTGSLNIQYF. The CDR3 nucleotides read TGCAGCGTGAGGACAGGGTCCCTAAACATTCAGTACTTC.

In this sample, this clonotype turned up a few times. J is TRBJ1-1 and V is TRBV5-1; the match to TRBD1 covers 7 bases. This CDR3 contains 16 residues. The V gene's germline CDR1 is SGHRS and CDR2 YFSETQ. With 2 bases clipped from V and 2 bases from J, the junction kept 9 bases outside the gene matches. For the CDR3, the DNA is TGCGCCAGCAGCTTTATTAGGGACAGCGGAAACACTGAAGCTTTCTTT. It translates to CASSFIRDSGNTEAFF.

This clonotype was counted a few times. The rearrangement uses TRBV7-9 and TRBJ1-1, with D perhaps matching TRBD1 (5 bases). V shed 3 bases and J shed 1 base, with 24 bases lying between them. CDR3 length: 19 amino acids. From germline, CDR1 is SEHNR and CDR2 FQNEAQ (reference sequence). The CDR3 loop is CASSLDKARWVGANTEAFF. The CDR3 DNA sequence: TGTGCCAGCAGCTTGGACAAAGCGCGCTGGGTTGGGGCGAACACTGAAGCTTTCTTT.

This clonotype was counted a few times. The chain carries TRBV30 and TRBJ1-2; TRBD1 matches 7 bases. Germline-derived CDR1 and CDR2 are GTSNPN and SVGIG (reference sequence). The CDR3 runs to 14 residues. The V gene end was trimmed by 4 bases and the J gene end by 6 bases; junction bases not matched to a gene: 11. CDR3 sequence (DNA): TGTGCCTGGAACTCCTGGAGGGGGCGACATGGCTACACCTTC. This codes for CAWNSWRGRHGYTF. Combining the CDR3 with reference TRBV30 and TRBJ1-2 gives the whole variable domain SQTIHQWPATLVQPVGSPLSLECTVEGTSNPNLYWYRQAAGRGLQLLFYSVGIGQISSEVPQNLSASRPQDRQFILSSKKLLLSDSGFYLCAWNSWRGRHGYTFGSGTRLTVV.

This sequence joins TRBV21-1 and TRBJ1-6; TRBD1 is the table's D call, not checked against the DNA. TRBV21-1 is tagged as a pseudogene. CDR3 length: 15 residues. CDR3 DNA: TGTGCCAGCAGCGGAGGGCAGGGGACAGGATCACCCCTCCACTTT. Its protein product is CASSGGQGTGSPLHF.

This clonotype was observed once. The chain couples TRBV7-9 to TRBJ1-1; no definite D call. The CDR3 extends over 14 amino acids. V shed 3 bases and J shed 3 bases, with 11 bases lying between them. In germline, CDR1 is SEHNR, CDR2 FQNEAQ (reference sequence). The DNA for the CDR3 is TGTGCCAGCAGCTTGGTAGTACGTGACACTGAAGCTTTCTTT. This gives the protein CASSLVVRDTEAFF.

This clonotype was counted only a few times. J is TRBJ1-1 and V is TRBV2, with D perhaps TRBD1 (6 bases). Germline values: CDR1 SNHLY, CDR2 FYNNEI. The CDR3 loop spans 15 amino acids. V was cut by 2 bases and J by 5 bases, with 15 bases left in between. CDR3 amino acids: CASSEPQGLNTEAFF. DNA for the CDR3: TGTGCCAGCAGTGAACCCCAGGGGCTTAATACTGAAGCTTTCTTT.

This clonotype has just a few counts. V and J are TRBV20-1 and TRBJ1-3, with D possibly being TRBD1 (6 bases). V lost 3 bases and J 1 base, leaving 10 bases between the germline ends. Germline values: CDR1 DFQATT, CDR2 SNEGSKA (reference sequence). CDR3 length: 14 residues. CDR3 loop: CSARLQGSGNTIYF. DNA for the CDR3: TGCAGTGCTAGGTTACAGGGTTCTGGAAACACCATATATTTT.